The rows below give T cell receptor beta chains drawn from one sample of a study of breast tumors, draining lymph nodes, adjacent tissues. Using its own MiXCR run on the multiplex PCR reads, TCRdb lists one record per CDR3 protein. The table records more than 250,000 distinct CDR3 sequences, around 31% of them present only once. Input material: axillary lymph node tissue. These receptors were obtained from a female donor with breast cancer. Some clones in this sample may be carry-over from other donors' samples. Each CDR3 is given with its conserved first and last residue. D genes are given only for firm matches. The listing skips clone size in some rows; elsewhere it reads once, few, many or a size class.

J gene: TRBJ2-5; D gene: TRBD2; CDR3 length: 13; V gene: TRBV7-2; clone size: many; CDR3 protein: CASSLALAQTQYF; CDR3 DNA: TGTGCCAGCAGCTTAGCACTAGCGCAGACCCAGTACTTC
J gene: TRBJ2-1; D gene: TRBD2; CDR3 length: 15; V gene: TRBV12-3/TRBV12-4; clone size: many; CDR3 protein: CASRLHKLAGGEQFF; CDR3 DNA: TGTGCCAGCAGGTTACACAAACTAGCGGGAGGGGAGCAGTTCTTC
J gene: TRBJ2-5; D gene: .; CDR3 length: 11; V gene: TRBV20-1; clone size: .; CDR3 protein: CSAPTGETQSF; CDR3 DNA: TGCAGTGCACCCACAGGAGAGACCCAGTCCTTC
J gene: TRBJ2-3; D gene: .; CDR3 length: 16; V gene: TRBV20-1; clone size: once; CDR3 protein: CSARNLCYRGTDTQYF; CDR3 DNA: TGCAGTGCTAGAAACTTGTGTTACAGGGGCACAGATACGCAGTATTTT
J gene: TRBJ1-1; D gene: TRBD1; CDR3 length: 16; V gene: TRBV19; clone size: .; CDR3 protein: CASSAPGQGVHTEAFF; CDR3 DNA: TGTGCCAGTAGTGCACCGGGACAGGGTGTACACACTGAAGCTTTCTTT
J gene: TRBJ2-2; D gene: TRBD2; CDR3 length: 15; V gene: TRBV5-1; clone size: many; CDR3 protein: CASSWGTSGTGELFF; CDR3 DNA: TGCGCCAGCAGCTGGGGGACTAGCGGAACCGGGGAGCTGTTTTTT
J gene: TRBJ2-6; D gene: .; CDR3 length: 13; V gene: TRBV29-1; clone size: many; CDR3 protein: CSVPGAGANVLTF; CDR3 DNA: TGCAGCGTACCAGGGGCTGGGGCCAACGTCCTGACTTTC
J gene: TRBJ1-2; D gene: .; CDR3 length: 13; V gene: TRBV20-1; clone size: many; CDR3 protein: CMGGGSAYYGYTF; CDR3 DNA: TGCATGGGCGGAGGAAGCGCTTACTATGGCTACACCTTC
J gene: TRBJ2-7; D gene: TRBD2; CDR3 length: 17; V gene: TRBV10-3; clone size: many; CDR3 protein: CAISAGGGGSTPYEQYF; CDR3 DNA: TGTGCCATCAGTGCGGGGGGGGGCGGGAGTACTCCCTACGAGCAGTACTTC
J gene: TRBJ2-3; D gene: .; CDR3 length: 13; V gene: TRBV12-3/TRBV12-4; clone size: many; CDR3 protein: CASSFRSMDTQYF; CDR3 DNA: TGTGCCAGCAGTTTCAGGAGTATGGATACGCAGTATTTT